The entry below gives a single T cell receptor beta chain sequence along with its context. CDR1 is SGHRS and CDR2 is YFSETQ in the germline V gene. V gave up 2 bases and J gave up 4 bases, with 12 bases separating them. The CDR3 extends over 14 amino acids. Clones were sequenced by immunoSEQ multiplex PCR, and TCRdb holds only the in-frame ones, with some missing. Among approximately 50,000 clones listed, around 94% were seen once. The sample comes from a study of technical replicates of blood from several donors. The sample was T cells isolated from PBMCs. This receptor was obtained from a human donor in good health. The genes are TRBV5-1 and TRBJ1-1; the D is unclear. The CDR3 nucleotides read TGCGCCAGCAGCTTACGTCCCCCGGGCACTGAAGCTTTCTTT. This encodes CASSLRPPGTEAFF.